The clone carrying this T cell receptor (beta chain) was seen a few times. Antigen specificity is unknown. A quantitative 5'-RACE method, one with molecular barcodes, was used to make TCR beta libraries. TCRdb fed the 5' RACE reads into MiXCR, producing one record per CDR3 protein. The data hold roughly 300,000 distinct CDR3 sequences, with 7% to 9% observed a single time. This entry belongs to a study of CD8 T cells in ankylosing spondylitis. Study-wide points: As for the disease-linked clones, they showed a CD8+ phenotype and occurred at relatively low frequencies in peripheral blood. A number of the motif variants had already been described in reactive arthritis synovial fluid and blood. Ankylosing spondylitis blood seemed to carry a telltale TCR beta motif made of about 8 highly homologous variants. Researchers reportedly found disease-linked clones significantly enriched in matched ankylosing spondylitis synovial fluid.

Sequenced input: blood, either unsorted or a sorted T cell fraction (not recorded which). The sequence derives from a male donor with ankylosing spondylitis.

The CDR3 bases are TGTGCCAGCAGCTTAGTTACGGGTTGGGGACCTAACAATGAGCAGTTCTTC. Protein sequence: CASSLVTGWGPNNEQFF. This chain links TRBV11-1 with TRBJ2-1, with D possibly being TRBD1 or TRBD2 (5 bases each). From germline, CDR1 is SGHAT and CDR2 FQDESV (reference sequence). The CDR3 covers 17 residues. The ends were cut back, 1 base at V and 5 bases at J, with 18 bases in the middle.